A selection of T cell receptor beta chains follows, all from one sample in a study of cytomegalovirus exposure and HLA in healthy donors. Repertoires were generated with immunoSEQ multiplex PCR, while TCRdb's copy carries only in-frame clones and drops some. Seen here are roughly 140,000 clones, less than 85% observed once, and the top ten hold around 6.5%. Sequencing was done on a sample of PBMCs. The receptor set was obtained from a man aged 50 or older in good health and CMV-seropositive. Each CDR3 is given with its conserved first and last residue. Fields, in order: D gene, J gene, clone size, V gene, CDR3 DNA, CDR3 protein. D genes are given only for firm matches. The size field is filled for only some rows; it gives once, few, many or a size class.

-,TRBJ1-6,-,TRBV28,TGTGCCAGCAGTTTAGCGGGACTCTATAATTCACCCCTCCACTTT,CASSLAGLYNSPLHF
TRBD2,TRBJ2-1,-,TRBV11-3,TGTGCCAGCAGCCGGACTAGCGGGAGTGGTGAGCAGTTCTTC,CASSRTSGSGEQFF
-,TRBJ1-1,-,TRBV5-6,TGTGCCAGCAGCTTGGCCGGACAAGGTGGAGCTTTCTTT,CASSLAGQGGAFF
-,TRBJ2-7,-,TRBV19,TGTGCCAGTAGTCCCCGGGGAAGGGAGCAGTACTTC,CASSPRGREQYF
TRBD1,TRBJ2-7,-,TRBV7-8,TGTGCCAGCAGCTTAGTTAGGACAGGGGGATCCCGCGAGCAGTACTTC,CASSLVRTGGSREQYF
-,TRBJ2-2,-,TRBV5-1,TGCGCCAGCAGCTTGCGGAAAACCCGGGGAATATCGGAAGTCGGGGAGCTGTTTTTT,CASSLRKTRGISEVGELFF
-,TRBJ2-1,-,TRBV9,TGTGCCAGCAGCGTAATCGATAGCTCCTACAATGAGCAGTTCTTC,CASSVIDSSYNEQFF
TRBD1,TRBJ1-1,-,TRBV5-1,TGCGCCAGCAGCACGACAGGGCCCATGAACACTGAAGCTTTCTTT,CASSTTGPMNTEAFF
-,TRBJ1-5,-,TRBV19,TGTGCCAGTACCACTGACAGAGGAAATCAGCCCCAGCATTTT,CASTTDRGNQPQHF
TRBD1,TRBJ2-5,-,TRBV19,TGTGCCAGTAGGCCGAGAGGGGGCGTCCAAGAGACCCAGTACTTC,CASRPRGGVQETQYF
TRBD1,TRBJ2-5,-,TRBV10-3,TGTGCCATCAGTGAGGGGACAGGGGACCAAGAGACCCAGTACTTC,CAISEGTGDQETQYF
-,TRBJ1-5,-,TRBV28,TGTGCCAGCAGTTTTCTGGCAGGAAATAGCAATCAGCCCCAGCATTTT,CASSFLAGNSNQPQHF
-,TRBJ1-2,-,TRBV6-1,TGTGCCAGCAGCCAATACATTCAGGGCGAGGACGGCTACACCTTC,CASSQYIQGEDGYTF
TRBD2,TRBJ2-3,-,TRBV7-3,TGTGCCAGCAGCGGAATAGCGGGAGATACGCAGTATTTT,CASSGIAGDTQYF
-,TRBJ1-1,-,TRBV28,TGTGCCACCGCTACTCCCCTAAAGCTAGCTTTCTTT,CATATPLKLAFF
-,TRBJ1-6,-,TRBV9,TGTGCCAGCACCGTGGGGGGGCCGGGTTCACCCCTCCACTTT,CASTVGGPGSPLHF
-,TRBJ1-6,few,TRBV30,TGTGCCTGGAGGGACACCCGTAATTCACCCCTCCACTTT,CAWRDTRNSPLHF
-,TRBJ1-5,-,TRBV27,TGTGCCAGCAGTGACAAGTTAGGCGATCAGCCCCAGCATTTT,CASSDKLGDQPQHF
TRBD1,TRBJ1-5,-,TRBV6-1,TGTGCCAGCAGGTCACAGGGGGCGGAACAGCCCCAGCATTTT,CASRSQGAEQPQHF
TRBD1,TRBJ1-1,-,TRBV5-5,TGTGCTAGCACCAGCCCCGGGACAGGGCGGGCCACTGAAGCTTTCTTT,CASTSPGTGRATEAFF
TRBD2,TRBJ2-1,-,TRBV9,TGTGCCAGCAGCGGGTTTAGCGGGAGGTCCTACAATGAGCAGTTCTTC,CASSGFSGRSYNEQFF
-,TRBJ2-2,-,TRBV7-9,TGTGCCAGCAGCCCTAACACCGGGGAGCTGTTTTTT,CASSPNTGELFF
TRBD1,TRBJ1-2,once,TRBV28,TGTGCCAGCAGGGGACACGGGGCGGACGGGCACGGACGGGGGACAGGGCTGGGATATGGCTACACCTTC,CASRGHGADGHGRGTGLGYGYTF
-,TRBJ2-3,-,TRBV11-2,TGTGCCAGCAGCTTAGGGCGGAACACAGATACGCAGTATTTT,CASSLGRNTDTQYF
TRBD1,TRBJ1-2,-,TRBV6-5,TGTGCCAGCAGTCGGACAGGGCTGACCTATGGCTACACCTTC,CASSRTGLTYGYTF
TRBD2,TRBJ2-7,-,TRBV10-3,TGTGCCATCAGTGAGTATGCGGGAGAAGGCGAGCAGTACTTC,CAISEYAGEGEQYF
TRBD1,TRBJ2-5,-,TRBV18,TGTGCCAGCTCACCCCAGGGGGCGGCGGAGACCCAGTACTTC,CASSPQGAAETQYF
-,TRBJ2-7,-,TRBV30,TGTGCCTGGACGGCAGGACAGCCCGGAACCTACGAGCAGTACTTC,CAWTAGQPGTYEQYF
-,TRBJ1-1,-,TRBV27,TGTGCCAGCAGTATCTCCAGGGATTGGACTGAAGCTTTCTTT,CASSISRDWTEAFF
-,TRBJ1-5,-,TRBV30,TGTGCCTGGAGTGTATTAGCGTTCAATCAGCCCCAGCATTTT,CAWSVLAFNQPQHF
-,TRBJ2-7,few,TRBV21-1,TGTGCCAGCAGCAAGGCGCAGGGCACGGACTACGAGCAGTACTTC,CASSKAQGTDYEQYF
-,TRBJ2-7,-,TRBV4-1,TGCGCCAGCAGCCAAGATAACGGAGGGGCCCTCTACGAGCAGTACTTC,CASSQDNGGALYEQYF
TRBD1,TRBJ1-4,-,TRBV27,TGTGCAACAGGCGGGACAGGGGCAACTAATGAAAAACTGTTTTTT,CATGGTGATNEKLFF
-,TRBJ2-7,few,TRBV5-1,TGCGCCAGCAGCCGCGGGTTGGAAACCTACGAGCAGTACTTC,CASSRGLETYEQYF
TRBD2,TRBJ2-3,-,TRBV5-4,TGTGCCAGCAGCTCATTAGCGGGAGGGGAGGCAGATACGCAGTATTTT,CASSSLAGGEADTQYF
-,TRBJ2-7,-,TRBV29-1,TGCAGCGCAACCGGGTTAGGGGCCTACGAGCAGTACTTC,CSATGLGAYEQYF
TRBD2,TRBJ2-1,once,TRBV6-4,TGTGCCTCTCGCCGCGAGACTAGCGGATACAATGAGCAGTTCTTC,CASRRETSGYNEQFF
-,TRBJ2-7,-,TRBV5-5,TGTGCCAGCAGCTTGGACGGTGCCTACGAGCAGTACTTC,CASSLDGAYEQYF
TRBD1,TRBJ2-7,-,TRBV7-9,TGTGCCAGCAGCACTACCGGGACAGGGGGACTACAGCAGTACTTC,CASSTTGTGGLQQYF
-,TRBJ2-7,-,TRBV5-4,TGTGCCAGCAGCCGGGAGAACTCCTACGAGCAGTACTTC,CASSRENSYEQYF
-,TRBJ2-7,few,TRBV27,TGTGCCAGCAGTCCCCGGGGGTCCTACGAGCAGTACTTC,CASSPRGSYEQYF
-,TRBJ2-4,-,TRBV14,TGTGCCAGCAGCCAAGGTCTAGCCGGCAAAAACATTCAGTACTTC,CASSQGLAGKNIQYF
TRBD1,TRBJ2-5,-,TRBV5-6,TGTGCCAGCAGCCCGGGGACAGGACTAACCCAAGAGACCCAGTACTTC,CASSPGTGLTQETQYF
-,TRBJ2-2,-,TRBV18,TGTGCCAGCTCACCACGACTCCAAAGCCCCACCGGGGAGCTGTTTTTT,CASSPRLQSPTGELFF
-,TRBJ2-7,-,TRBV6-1,TGTGCCAGCAGGAGGGCGGTCACCTACGAGCAGTACTTC,CASRRAVTYEQYF